Sequencing of this TCR beta chain was carried out in a study of robustness of blood B and T cell sequencing (dated by TCRdb to 2016 to 2019). Looking at the study overall: The study aimed to determine how much peripheral blood is needed to reliably characterize an individual's TCRbeta and IgG repertoires. Each of the roughly 9 independently drawn blood samples had its TCRbeta and IgG repertoires measured. As technical replicates, two replicate TCRbeta cDNA libraries were made from one shared RNA pool taken from a single 10 ml draw.

The V and J ends are trimmed by 2 bases and 1 base, leaving 12 bases between them. The CDR3 contains 15 residues, cysteine and phenylalanine counted. Only the CDR3 DNA stays, 45 bases, in frame from base 1. Based on the germline V gene, the CDR1 and CDR2 sequences are MNHEY and SVGAGI. TCRbeta repertoires were measured from mRNA instead of genomic DNA, an approach that captures expressed receptors. Buffy coat leukocytes were collected into Trizol, and RNA was extracted with the Direct-zol RNA MiniPrep Plus kit without cell sorting. EDTA blood tubes were centrifuged immediately at 4°C to separate plasma, buffy coat and red blood cells. Overall results and qualifications from the work: Every single 10 ml sample contained the 1,000 most abundant TCRbeta clonotypes from the pooled draws. One pair of TCRbeta libraries showed evidence of cross-contamination, likely from batch processing; the shared UMI-sequence pairs were removed. A full plateau was not reached by TCRbeta rarefaction curves, suggesting under-sequencing or many low-abundance clonotypes. Of the top 10,000 TCRbeta clonotypes in one technical replicate library, 90% to 95% were also found in the other technical replicate library. Because EDTA tubes had to be fractionated immediately, the use of EDTA tubes in multi-site collections was limited. Pooling tubes did not increase the overlap of rare TCRbeta clonotypes, which implies that much larger blood volumes would be needed to capture rare TCRbeta clonotypes. Coverage of the top 10,000 TCRbeta clonotypes approached saturation when 3 or 4 tubes (30-40 ml blood) were combined.

Preparation of the library involved PCR. Sequencing was performed on an Illumina MiSeq. cDNA was made using SMARTScribe reverse transcriptase and a 5' template-switch oligo that added a universal priming site. The template-switch oligo carried a 12-nucleotide random unique molecular identifier (UMI) that tagged each cDNA molecule. During reverse transcription, chain-specific reverse primers targeted TCRbeta transcripts. Leftover template-switch adapters were removed by uracil DNA glycosylase treatment, and cDNA was purified using a Qiagen MinElute kit. For the first PCR, 20 to 25 cycles were run with KAPA HiFi HotStart ReadyMix and step-out primers, split across four 50 ul reactions. Before further amplification, first-round PCR products were gel-purified. Illumina Nextera adapters were attached in a second PCR of approximately 8 cycles, and the libraries were then purified and pooled. A 50-nucleotide 5' read captured the UMI barcode for each TCRbeta molecule. The authors' pipeline ran thus. Reads were grouped by UMI into consensus reads using the MIGEC toolkit. Forward and reverse consensus reads were merged with PEAR to produce final reads. Identical UMI-sequence pairs shared across libraries were treated as cross-sample contamination and removed by a custom decontamination script. MIGMAP, a wrapper around IgBLAST, was used to carry out V(D)J assignment and CDR3 extraction. TCR clonotypes were defined by identical V gene, J gene and CDR3 amino acid sequence; CDR1 and CDR2 were not sequenced. Starting from the raw public reads, TCRdb applied fastp trimming at Q25, assembled clones with MiXCR and retained in-frame beta chains. Under each unique CDR3 protein, matching rows form one entry showing the most common genes and DNA. These V and J calls originate from TCRdb's pipeline instead of the authors' own analysis. This sample gives thousands of distinct CDR3 sequences in total; under 70% of them show up just once. The ten most abundant clones make up 24% of the sample.

A remark on this clonotype: The clone's antigen remains unknown. No base quality information exists; no much larger clone differs at one position.

Sequenced material: peripheral blood. The sequence was obtained from a human donor in good health. The rearrangement joined TRBV6-5 to TRBJ2-7; a weak D assignment points to TRBD1 (7 bases agree). The DNA sequence is TGTGCCAGCAGTTACAGGAGGGACAGTTCCTACGAGCAGTACTTC. Its amino acids are CASSYRRDSSYEQYF.